The clone carrying this T cell receptor (beta chain) appeared once. The entry originates in a study of low-dose radiotherapy and immunotherapy resistance in tumors. With TRAV- and TRBV-specific primers, first-strand cDNA was made, covering the alpha and beta chains. TCR amplification involved 20 to 25 PCR cycles with a constant-region primer and V-primer adapter. MiXCR, applied by TCRdb to the reads, yields one record per CDR3 protein. The repertoire holds about 80,000 distinct CDR3 sequences, with around a sixth as singletons. Looked up from germline, CDR1 is LNHDA and CDR2 is SQIVND (reference sequence). CDR3 length: 16 residues. Trimming at V came to 5 bases and at J to 6 bases, leaving 7 bases not matched to a gene. Time point denoted: after trial treatment. Documented treatment: LDRT plus nivolumab, ipilimumab, low-dose cyclophosphamide and aspirin (RACIN trial).

The starting material was PBMCs, obtained after low-dose radiotherapy plus immunotherapy. This clonotype was obtained from a male donor with prostate cancer. This rearrangement joins TRBV19 to TRBJ2-1, with 13 bases matching TRBD2. CDR3 residues: CASSHPWTSGSNEQFF. The DNA of the CDR3 is TGTGCCAGTAGTCACCCCTGGACTAGCGGGAGCAATGAGCAGTTCTTC.